This TCR beta chain is drawn from a study of T-cell reconstitution after alpha-beta-depleted transplantation in children. Trimming removed 6 bases from V and 11 bases from J; junction bases left unmatched: 10. The CDR3 has 13 amino acids. General study results and limits: From newly produced T cells came most of the T-cell counts and diversity one year after transplant.

A note on this clonotype: Its target is unknown.

Unique molecular identifiers were incorporated when the TCRbeta library was constructed. TCRdb used MiXCR to reprocess the PCR reads, holding one entry per CDR3 protein. The table has around 440,000 distinct CDR3 sequences, approximately 10% seen once. Sequencing used PBMCs, obtained before TCRalphabeta/CD19-depleted stem cell transplant. The sequence derives from a child aged 2 to 15 with inherited bone marrow failure, due to receive a stem cell transplant. This chain connects TRBV12-3 or TRBV12-4 to TRBJ1-2, with 9 bases aligning to TRBD1. The CDR3 DNA reads as TGTGCCAGCAGCGTCTTCGGACAGGGGTCATACACCTTC. This codes for CASSVFGQGSYTF.